This TCR beta chain is drawn from a study of monozygotic twins with inflammatory bowel disease. Overall study findings and caveats: In these data, no single strong IBD-associated signal or clonotype received support.

Each donor supplied more than 2 ml of blood. TCRdb reanalyzed the 5' RACE reads, giving one entry per CDR3 protein sequence and no DNA. The sample includes around 40,000 distinct CDR3 sequences. CDR3 size: 15 residues. CDR1 and CDR2 from the germline V gene are MNHEY and SVGEGT. Details on this clonotype: Its antigen remains unknown.

Material: blood. The V call is TRBV6-2 or TRBV6-3, the J call TRBJ1-5; checking the TCRdb D call of TRBD1 is not possible without DNA. This receptor was identified in a human donor with ulcerative colitis or Crohn's disease, or a healthy co-twin of an affected twin (not recorded which). The CDR3 region is CASSYGGGSNQPQHF.